The subject of this entry is one T cell receptor (beta chain). The target antigen is unknown. These data come from a study of a mutant IDH1 vaccine in newly diagnosed glioma. Study as a whole: Vaccines were first given 4-6 weeks after radiotherapy alone, or with temozolomide cycles.

Regarding time point: week 5, during vaccination. Each dose of the vaccine consisted of 300 ug of mutant IDH1 20-mer peptide, with topical imiquimod. The CDR3 consists of 17 residues. Trimming removed 7 bases from V and 5 bases from J, with 27 bases in between. Per germline, CDR1 MDHEN and CDR2 SYDVKM. TCRdb keeps only in-frame clones here, not all; method: immunoSEQ multiplex PCR. The sample records some 36,000 clones, approximately 80% being singletons. The sequencing used PBMCs, collected from a glioma patient whose treatment included an IDH1 peptide vaccine. This chain uses TRBV28 with TRBJ2-7, with TRBD1 as a possible D gene (6 bases). The sequence was obtained from a man aged 50 to 59 with glioma. The chain's CDR3 is CASTSYQRQVSGDEQYF. The DNA of the CDR3 is TGTGCCAGCACCTCCTACCAAAGACAGGTCTCGGGTGACGAGCAGTACTTC.